This entry features one T cell receptor (beta chain) sequence. The antigen is undetermined. Arm-PCR of CDR3 regions with iRepertoire HTBI primers generated TCR beta libraries. TCRdb reprocessed the multiplex PCR reads via MiXCR and lists one record per CDR3 protein. The sample shows 500,000 or so distinct CDR3 sequences, 15% to 20% of them seen only once. These data belong to a study of regulatory T cells in long-lasting Graves disease. CDR3 size: 12 residues. Germline CDR1 MNHNS, CDR2 SASEGT. V was clipped by 8 bases and J by 5 bases, with 13 bases between them. Study outcomes and limitations: The sample size was small, and this may have reduced accuracy.

Indicated time point: newly diagnosed GD, antithyroid drugs for less than 3 months. PBMCs provided the RNA from which the TCR library was made. Enrollment of patients was through an endocrinology department in Xi'an, China. This sample was also put to use in a study of T cells in Graves' hyperthyroidism and ophthalmopathy. That paper notes: Hyperthyroidism had been newly diagnosed in patients aged 18 to 65, and its duration was under 2 months.

The TCR sequence derives from a woman aged 35-60 years with Graves disease. Sequenced material: peripheral blood mononuclear cells (PBMCs), taken at new diagnosis, from a patient treated with antithyroid drugs. The V call is TRBV6-1, the J call TRBJ2-7; D remains ambiguous. The CDR3 here is CASRDTPHEQYF. The CDR3 DNA follows: TGTGCCAGCCGAGATACTCCCCACGAGCAGTACTTC.